This T cell receptor (beta chain) derives from a study of shared clonotypes between healthy human individuals. Study summary: Per-donor plates numbered three CD4 naive, three CD4 memory, two CD8 naive and one CD8 memory.

The CDR3 spans 16 residues. V was trimmed by 1 base and J by 5 bases, leaving 17 bases between them. Germline-derived CDR1 and CDR2 are MNHEY and SVGAGI. On this clone: Its specificity is not known.

Study-level findings and limits: Naive subsets generally exceeded memory subsets in estimated richness. Rarefaction curves obtained for sorted subsets showed sequencing incomplete despite large depth.

Profiled with immunoSEQ multiplex PCR; TCRdb holds only in-frame clones, not every one. The repertoire holds some 650,000 clones, with roughly 97% as singletons. This receptor was taken from a woman aged 25 to 39 in good health. The V call is TRBV6-5, the J call TRBJ2-5, with a weak D call TRBD1 (6 bases). The sample comprised naive CD4+ T cells sorted from blood. Subset described: CD45RA+ positively selected. DNA of the CDR3: TGTGCCAGCAGTTACTGGCAGGGGCGCATACGGGAGACCCAGTACTTC. This sequence encodes CASSYWQGRIRETQYF.